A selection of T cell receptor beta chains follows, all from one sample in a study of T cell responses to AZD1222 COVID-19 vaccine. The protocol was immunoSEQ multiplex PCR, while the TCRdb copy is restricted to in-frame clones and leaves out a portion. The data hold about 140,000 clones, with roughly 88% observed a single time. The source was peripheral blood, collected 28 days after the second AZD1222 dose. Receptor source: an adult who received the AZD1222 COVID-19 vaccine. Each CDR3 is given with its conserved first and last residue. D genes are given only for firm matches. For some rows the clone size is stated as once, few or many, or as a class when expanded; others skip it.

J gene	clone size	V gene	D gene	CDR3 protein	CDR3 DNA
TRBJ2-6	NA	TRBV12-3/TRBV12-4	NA	CASMGGRGVLTF	TGTGCCAGCATGGGGGGCCGGGGCGTCCTGACTTTC
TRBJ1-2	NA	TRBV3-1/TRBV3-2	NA	CASSQAGGVRYGYTF	TGTGCCAGCAGCCAGGCGGGCGGGGTGCGCTATGGCTACACCTTC
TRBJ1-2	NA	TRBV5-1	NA	CASSLVVEAGLNYGYTF	TGCGCCAGCAGCTTGGTGGTGGAGGCGGGGCTAAACTATGGCTACACCTTC
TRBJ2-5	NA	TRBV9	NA	CASSPTYQETQYF	TGTGCCAGCAGCCCTACGTACCAAGAGACCCAGTACTTC
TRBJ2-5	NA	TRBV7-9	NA	CASSSDEMQETQYF	TGTGCCAGCAGCTCGGACGAAATGCAAGAGACCCAGTACTTC
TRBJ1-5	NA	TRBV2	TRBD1	CASSGDRDSNQPQHF	TGTGCCAGCAGTGGGGACAGGGATAGCAATCAGCCCCAGCATTTT
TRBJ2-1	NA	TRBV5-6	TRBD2	CASTSGGTYNEQFF	TGTGCCAGCACTAGCGGGGGTACATACAATGAGCAGTTCTTC
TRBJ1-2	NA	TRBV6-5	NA	CASTPQSGPYYGYTF	TGTGCCAGCACCCCCCAGTCAGGTCCCTACTATGGCTACACCTTC
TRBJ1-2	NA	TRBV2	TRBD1	CASTDRGYGYTF	TGTGCCAGCACGGACAGGGGCTATGGCTACACCTTC
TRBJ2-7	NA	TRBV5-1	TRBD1	CASSGGTGQQVSYEQYF	TGCGCCAGCAGCGGAGGGACAGGGCAGCAGGTATCCTACGAGCAGTACTTC
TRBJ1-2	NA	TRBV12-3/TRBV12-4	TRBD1	CASSHRGDDGYTF	TGTGCCAGCAGTCACAGGGGCGACGATGGCTACACCTTC
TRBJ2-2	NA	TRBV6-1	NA	CASSEPRDTGELFF	TGTGCCAGCAGTGAACCGAGGGACACCGGGGAGCTGTTTTTT
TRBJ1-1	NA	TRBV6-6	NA	CASAPLAGQGYTEAFF	TGTGCCAGCGCCCCACTGGCAGGGCAGGGGTACACTGAAGCTTTCTTT
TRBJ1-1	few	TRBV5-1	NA	CASSQGGNTEAFF	TGCGCCAGCAGCCAAGGGGGGAACACTGAAGCTTTCTTT
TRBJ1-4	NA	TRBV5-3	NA	CARSPISPSRSNEKLFF	TGTGCCAGAAGCCCCATTTCACCGTCCAGATCTAATGAAAAACTGTTTTTT
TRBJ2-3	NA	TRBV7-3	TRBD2	CASSWNSAGVINTQYF	TGTGCCAGCAGCTGGAATTCGGCGGGAGTCATAAATACGCAGTATTTT
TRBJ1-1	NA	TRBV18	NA	CASSLSNLMNTEAFF	TGTGCCAGCTCACTAAGTAACCTTATGAACACTGAAGCTTTCTTT
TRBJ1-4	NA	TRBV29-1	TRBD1	CSVGGGQKNEKLFF	TGCAGCGTTGGGGGGGGACAGAAAAATGAAAAACTGTTTTTT
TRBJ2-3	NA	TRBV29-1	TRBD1	CSVKGAKRRTDTQYF	TGCAGCGTTAAGGGGGCCAAGCGGAGAACAGATACGCAGTATTTT
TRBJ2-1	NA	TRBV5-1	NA	CASSLSSSYNEQFF	TGCGCCAGCAGCTTGTCCAGCTCCTACAATGAGCAGTTCTTC
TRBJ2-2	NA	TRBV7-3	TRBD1	CASRATGGYTGELFF	TGTGCCAGCAGGGCAACAGGGGGCTACACCGGGGAGCTGTTTTTT
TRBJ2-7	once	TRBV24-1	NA	CATSEMGPYEQYF	TGTGCCACCAGTGAAATGGGACCCTACGAGCAGTACTTC
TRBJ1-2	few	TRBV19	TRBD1	CASSRDRGKSYGYTF	TGTGCCAGCAGCAGGGACAGGGGTAAATCATATGGCTACACCTTC
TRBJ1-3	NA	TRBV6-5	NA	CASSYRGSGNTIYF	TGTGCCAGCAGTTACCGCGGCTCTGGAAACACCATATATTTT
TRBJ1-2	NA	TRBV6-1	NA	CASSELGGYRYGYTF	TGTGCCAGCAGTGAATTGGGGGGGTATCGCTATGGCTACACCTTC
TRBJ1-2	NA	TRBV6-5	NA	CASSPITGLYGYTF	TGTGCCAGCAGTCCAATAACAGGGCTCTATGGCTACACCTTC
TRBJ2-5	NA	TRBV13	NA	CASSRREGGKTQYF	TGTGCCAGCAGCCGGCGCGAGGGCGGGAAGACCCAGTACTTC
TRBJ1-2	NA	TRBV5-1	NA	CASSLGGVGDGYTF	TGCGCCAGCAGCTTGGGCGGCGTGGGGGATGGCTACACCTTC
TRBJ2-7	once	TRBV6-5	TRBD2	CATEGLGGNEQYF	TGTGCCACCGAGGGACTAGGCGGTAACGAGCAGTACTTC
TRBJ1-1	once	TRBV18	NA	CASSPGRGNTEAFF	TGTGCCAGCTCACCGGGGAGAGGGAACACTGAAGCTTTCTTT
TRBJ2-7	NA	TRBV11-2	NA	CASSFRTPGYEQYF	TGTGCCAGCAGCTTTAGGACCCCAGGCTACGAGCAGTACTTC
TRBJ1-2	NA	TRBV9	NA	CASSSRRDTNYGYTF	TGTGCCAGCAGCTCGAGACGGGACACTAACTATGGCTACACCTTC
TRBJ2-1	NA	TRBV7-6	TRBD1	CASSLNRGNEQFF	TGTGCCAGCAGCTTGAACAGGGGCAATGAGCAGTTCTTC
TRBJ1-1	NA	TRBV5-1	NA	CASSLEVNTEAFF	TGCGCCAGCAGCTTGGAAGTGAACACTGAAGCTTTCTTT
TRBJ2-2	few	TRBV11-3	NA	CASSLGTGDTGELFF	TGTGCCAGCAGCCTAGGCACCGGGGATACCGGGGAGCTGTTTTTT
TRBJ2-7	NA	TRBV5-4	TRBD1	CASSLLQGAREQYF	TGTGCCAGCAGCCTTTTACAGGGGGCAAGGGAGCAGTACTTC
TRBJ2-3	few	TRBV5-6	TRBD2	CASSLGLAGADTQYF	TGTGCCAGCAGCCTGGGACTAGCGGGCGCAGATACGCAGTATTTT
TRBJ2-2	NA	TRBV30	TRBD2	CAWSGAGGNTGELFF	TGTGCCTGGAGTGGTGCGGGGGGGAACACCGGGGAGCTGTTTTTT
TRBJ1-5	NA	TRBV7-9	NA	CASSLAGQSNQPQHF	TGTGCCAGCAGCTTAGCGGGTCAGAGCAATCAGCCCCAGCATTTT
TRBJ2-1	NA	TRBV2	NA	CASSDRVQGDGEQFF	TGTGCCAGCAGTGATCGAGTCCAGGGTGACGGTGAGCAGTTCTTC
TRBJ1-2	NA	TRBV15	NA	CATSTRGGNYGYTF	TGTGCCACCAGCACCCGAGGGGGGAACTATGGCTACACCTTC
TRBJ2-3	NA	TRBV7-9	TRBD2	CASSLGAGEGDTQYF	TGTGCCAGCAGCCTAGGAGCGGGAGAGGGAGATACGCAGTATTTT
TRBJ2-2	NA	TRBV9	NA	CASSPQTSPANTGELFF	TGTGCCAGCAGCCCCCAGACCTCCCCTGCGAACACCGGGGAGCTGTTTTTT
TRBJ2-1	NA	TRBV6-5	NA	CASSYSSSNEQFF	TGTGCCAGCAGTTACTCCAGCTCCAATGAGCAGTTCTTC
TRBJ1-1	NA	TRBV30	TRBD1	CAWSRQGNTEAFF	TGTGCCTGGAGTCGACAGGGAAACACTGAAGCTTTCTTT
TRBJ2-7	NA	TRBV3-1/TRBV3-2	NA	CASSRLGYEQYF	TGTGCCAGCAGTCGTCTAGGCTACGAGCAGTACTTC
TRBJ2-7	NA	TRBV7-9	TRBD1	CASSPPTGVAYEQYF	TGTGCCAGCAGCCCGCCGACAGGGGTGGCGTACGAGCAGTACTTC
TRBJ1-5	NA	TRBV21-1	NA	CASSLGIRDGDQPQHF	TGTGCCAGCAGCTTGGGAATTAGGGATGGGGATCAGCCCCAGCATTTT
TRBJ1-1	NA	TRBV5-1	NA	CASSLAGDTEAFF	TGCGCCAGCAGCTTGGCGGGCGACACTGAAGCTTTCTTT
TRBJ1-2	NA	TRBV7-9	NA	CASSLDDPLDGYTF	TGTGCCAGCAGCTTGGACGACCCATTGGATGGCTACACCTTC